These 20 T cell receptor beta chains originate from one sample sequenced in a study of T cell responses to AZD1222 COVID-19 vaccine. Data came from immunoSEQ multiplex PCR; TCRdb stores just in-frame clones and leaves some out. The data contain 140,000 to 150,000 clones, 85% to 90% of them singletons. The sample here was peripheral blood, taken on day 0 of AZD1222 vaccination. The receptors shown here come from an adult in good health.

The chain carries TRBV6-2 or TRBV6-3 and TRBJ2-7, with 7 bases fitting TRBD2. The CDR3 contains 13 residues. With 5 bases clipped from V and 9 bases from J, the junction kept 10 bases outside the gene matches. The germline CDR1 and CDR2 sequences are MNHEY and SVGEGT. The DNA for the CDR3 is TGTGCCAGCAGTCGACCCGGGGGGATCGGGCAGTACTTC. This sequence encodes CASSRPGGIGQYF.

The CDR3 is CASSFRPGSDTQYF. The CDR3 coding sequence is TGTGCCAGCAGTTTTCGACCCGGCTCAGATACGCAGTATTTT. This chain uses TRBV27 with TRBJ2-3; the D is unclear. From germline, CDR1 is MNHEY and CDR2 SMNVEV (reference sequence). Between the trimmed V and J ends, which lost 3 bases and 4 bases, there was a span of 11 bases. This CDR3 is built from 14 residues.

The rearrangement joins TRBV27 to TRBJ1-5, with 8 bases that match TRBD1. The J segment lost 0 bases and the V segment lost 0 bases, leaving 4 bases of the junction unmatched. Germline CDR1 reads MNHEY; CDR2 reads SMNVEV (reference sequence). The length of the CDR3 is 17 residues. The CDR3 DNA is TGTGCCAGCAGTTTATCGTACAGGGGGTATAGCAATCAGCCCCAGCATTTT. This sequence encodes CASSLSYRGYSNQPQHF.

This rearrangement joins TRBV5-1 to TRBJ1-2; D gene ambiguous. Germline CDR1 is SGHRS and CDR2 is YFSETQ. Trimming removed 4 bases from V and 4 bases from J, with 8 bases in between. This CDR3 is 12 amino acids long. The CDR3 DNA reads as TGCGCCAGCAGCCAGGAGGGCTATGGCTACACCTTC. It codes for CASSQEGYGYTF.

The rearrangement joins TRBV6-5 to TRBJ1-5; weak D call: TRBD1 (5 bases). V dropped 4 bases and J dropped 1 base, with 14 bases sitting between them. From germline, CDR1 is MNHEY and CDR2 SVGAGI. The CDR3 totals 16 residues. CDR3 coding DNA: TGTGCCAGCAGTTCCCCAGAGGGGAGGAGCAATCAGCCCCAGCATTTT. Protein product: CASSSPEGRSNQPQHF.

This chain connects TRBV3-1 (or the pseudogene TRBV3-2) to TRBJ2-7; TRBD1 or TRBD2 may be the D gene (5 bases each). CDR1 is LGHDT and CDR2 is YNNKEL in the germline V gene (reference sequence). This CDR3 region has 14 residues. Trimming left V 7 bases short and J 4 bases short, with 17 bases between. The CDR3 sequence: CASTFRDARYEQYF. The CDR3 DNA reads TGTGCCAGCACCTTCCGGGACGCCCGTTACGAGCAGTACTTC.

The gene calls are TRBV6-5 and TRBJ1-4, with TRBD1 as a possible D gene (5 bases). This CDR3 is 12 amino acids long. V was pared by 8 bases and J by 7 bases, with 11 bases between. In germline, CDR1 is MNHEY, CDR2 SVGAGI. CDR3 loop: CASGQGGEKLFF. Written as DNA, the CDR3 is TGTGCCAGCGGTCAGGGTGGTGAAAAACTGTTTTTT.

This rearrangement joins TRBV29-1 to TRBJ2-5; TRBD1 aligns across 7 bases. CDR1 is SQVTM, CDR2 ANQGSEA, per germline. The V segment lost 8 bases and the J segment 3 bases; nucleotides outside the gene matches: 18. This CDR3 spans 16 amino acids. As DNA, the CDR3 is TGCAGCTCATGGGACGACAGGGATTTGGAGGAAGAGACCCAGTACTTC. It translates to CSSWDDRDLEEETQYF.

The chain couples TRBV10-3 to TRBJ1-1; possibly TRBD1 for D (6 bases). The germline V gene has CDR1 ENHRY and CDR2 SYGVKD. CDR3 length equals 13 residues. V was trimmed by 3 bases and J by 4 bases, leaving 9 bases between them. CDR3 amino acids: CAISEVGGTEAFF. The CDR3 DNA is TGTGCCATCAGTGAAGTAGGGGGCACTGAAGCTTTCTTT.

The chain joins TRBV29-1 to TRBJ2-7, with no clear D. The length of the CDR3 is 11 residues. The V and J ends lost 5 bases and 2 bases respectively, with 7 bases between them. Germline V gene data show CDR1 as SQVTM and CDR2 as ANQGSEA. For the CDR3, the DNA is TGCAGCGTTACGGTTACCTACGAGCAGTACTTC. It encodes CSVTVTYEQYF.

This chain joins TRBV2 and TRBJ2-2, with TRBD1 matching 8 bases. Germline V gene data show CDR1 as SNHLY and CDR2 as FYNNEI. The CDR3 runs to 15 residues. Trimming at V came to 3 bases and at J to 6 bases, leaving 6 bases not matched to a gene. The CDR3 sequence: CASSEDRAVAGELFF. DNA of the CDR3: TGTGCCAGCAGTGAGGACAGGGCAGTGGCCGGGGAGCTGTTTTTT.

The chain employs TRBV7-9 and TRBJ1-2; D gene uncertain. Trimming removed 4 bases at V and 8 bases at J, with 14 bases between. This CDR3 has 13 residues. Per germline, CDR1 SEHNR and CDR2 FQNEAQ (reference sequence). CDR3 nucleotides: TGTGCCAGCAGCTACGACGGCCCTAGAGGCTACACCTTC. Translation: CASSYDGPRGYTF.

The CDR3 loop reads CASSAPSRAENIQYF. The DNA of the CDR3 is TGTGCCAGCAGCGCCCCTAGCAGGGCGGAAAACATTCAGTACTTC. This rearrangement joins TRBV7-8 to TRBJ2-4; either TRBD1 or TRBD2 may supply D (5 bases each). The CDR3 spans 15 residues. V was trimmed by 5 bases and J by 5 bases, leaving 16 bases between them. In germline, CDR1 is SGHVS, CDR2 FQNEAQ.

The chain has TRBV6-5 and TRBJ2-7; TRBD1 matches at 8 bases. This CDR3 contains 12 residues. From germline, CDR1 is MNHEY and CDR2 SVGAGI. The J segment lost 7 bases and the V segment lost 6 bases, leaving 5 bases of the junction unmatched. The CDR3 reads CASSRDRGEQYF. The CDR3 DNA reads as TGTGCCAGCAGCCGCGACAGGGGTGAGCAGTACTTC.

The rearrangement uses TRBV13 and TRBJ1-1; D is possibly TRBD1 (6 bases). CDR3 length: 13 residues. V was shortened by 4 bases and J by 4 bases, with 10 bases between the two germline ends. CDR1 and CDR2 (germline): PRHDT, FYEKMQ (reference sequence). DNA of the CDR3: TGTGCCAGCAGCTCCCACAGGGCCACTGAAGCTTTCTTT. Translation: CASSSHRATEAFF.

V is TRBV5-6 and J is TRBJ1-2; 8 nucleotides match TRBD1. The CDR3 loop spans 14 amino acids. Trimming cost V 4 bases and J 5 bases; bases outside gene matches: 7. Germline V gene lookup returns CDR1 SGHDT and CDR2 YYEEEE. This CDR3 reads CASSVQGGSYGYTF. In nucleotides, the CDR3 is TGTGCCAGCAGCGTACAGGGGGGCTCTTATGGCTACACCTTC.

The genes are TRBV7-8 and TRBJ1-4, with D tentatively TRBD1 (6 bases). Per germline, CDR1 SGHVS and CDR2 FQNEAQ. The V end lost 8 bases, the J end lost 3 bases, and 19 bases lay between the germline ends. The CDR3 has 16 amino acids. The CDR3 loop is CASLGGLAGANEKLFF. CDR3 DNA sequence: TGTGCCAGCTTGGGGGGTCTCGCAGGGGCTAATGAAAAACTGTTTTTT.

In its sample, this clone was seen a few times. This rearrangement joins TRBV2 to TRBJ1-1; 7 bases line up with TRBD1. In germline, CDR1 is SNHLY, CDR2 FYNNEI. Germline trimming cut 5 bases from V and 2 bases from J; bases unmatched to any gene: 8. The CDR3 covers 15 residues. The DNA of the CDR3 is TGTGCCAGCAGTACCCACCGGGACAGAAACACTGAAGCTTTCTTT. It encodes CASSTHRDRNTEAFF.

The chain links TRBV7-2 to TRBJ1-3; the match to TRBD1 covers 8 bases. V was clipped by 5 bases and J by 5 bases; unmatched bases: 5. The germline V gene has CDR1 SGHTA and CDR2 FQGNSA. CDR3 length: 14 amino acids. This CDR3 is CASSLTGVRNTIYF. The CDR3 region has the DNA TGTGCCAGCAGCCTGACAGGGGTTCGAAACACCATATATTTT.

The V gene is TRBV6-5, the J gene TRBJ2-6; D assignment may be TRBD1 or TRBD2 (5 bases each). Trimming pared 7 bases from V and 4 bases from J, leaving 11 bases between. In germline, CDR1 is MNHEY, CDR2 SVGAGI. CDR3 size: 14 residues. The CDR3 DNA reads TGTGCCAGCAAGGCCGGGGCGGGGGCCAACGTCCTGACTTTC. Protein: CASKAGAGANVLTF.